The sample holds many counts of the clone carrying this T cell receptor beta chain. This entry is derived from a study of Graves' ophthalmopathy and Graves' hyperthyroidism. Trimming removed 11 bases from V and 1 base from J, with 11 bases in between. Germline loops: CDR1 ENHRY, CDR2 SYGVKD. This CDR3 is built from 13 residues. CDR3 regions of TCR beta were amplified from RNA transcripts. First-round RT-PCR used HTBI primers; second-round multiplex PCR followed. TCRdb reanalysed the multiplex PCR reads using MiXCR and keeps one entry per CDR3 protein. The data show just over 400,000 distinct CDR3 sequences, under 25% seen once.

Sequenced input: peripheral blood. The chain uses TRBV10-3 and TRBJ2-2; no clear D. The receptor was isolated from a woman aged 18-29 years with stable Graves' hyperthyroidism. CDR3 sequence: CASRPLNTGELFF. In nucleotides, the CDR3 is TGTGCCTCACGACCTCTGAACACCGGGGAGCTGTTTTTT.